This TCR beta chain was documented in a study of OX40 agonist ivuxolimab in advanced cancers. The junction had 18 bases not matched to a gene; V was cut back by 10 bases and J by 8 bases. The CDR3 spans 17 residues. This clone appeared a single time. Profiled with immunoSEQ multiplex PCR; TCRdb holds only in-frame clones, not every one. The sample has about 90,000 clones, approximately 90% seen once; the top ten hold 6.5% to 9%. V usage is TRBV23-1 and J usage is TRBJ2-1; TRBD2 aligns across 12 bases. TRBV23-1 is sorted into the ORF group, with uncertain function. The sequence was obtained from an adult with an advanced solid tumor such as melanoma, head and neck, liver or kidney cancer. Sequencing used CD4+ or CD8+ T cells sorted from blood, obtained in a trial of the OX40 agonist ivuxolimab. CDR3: CATPRSLTSGSSDEQFF. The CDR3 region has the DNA TGCGCCACCCCACGATCCTTGACTAGCGGGAGTTCAGATGAGCAGTTCTTC.